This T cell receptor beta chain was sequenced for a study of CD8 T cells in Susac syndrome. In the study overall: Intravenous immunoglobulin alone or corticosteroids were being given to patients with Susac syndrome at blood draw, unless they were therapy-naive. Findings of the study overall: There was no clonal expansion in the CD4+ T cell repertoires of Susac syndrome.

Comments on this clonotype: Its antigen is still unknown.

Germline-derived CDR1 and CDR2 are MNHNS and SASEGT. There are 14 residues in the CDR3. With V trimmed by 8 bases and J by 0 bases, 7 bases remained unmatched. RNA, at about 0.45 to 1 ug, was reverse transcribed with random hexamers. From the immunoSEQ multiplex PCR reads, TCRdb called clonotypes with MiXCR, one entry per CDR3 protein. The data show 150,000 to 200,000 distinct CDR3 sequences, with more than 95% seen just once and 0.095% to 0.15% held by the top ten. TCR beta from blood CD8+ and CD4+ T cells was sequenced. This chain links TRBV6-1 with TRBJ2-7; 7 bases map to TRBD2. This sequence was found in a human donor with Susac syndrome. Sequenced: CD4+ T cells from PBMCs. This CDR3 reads CASGGLADSYEQYF. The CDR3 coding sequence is TGTGCCAGCGGGGGTCTAGCGGACTCCTACGAGCAGTACTTC.